Listed below are T cell receptor beta chains from one sample, sequenced in a study of blood T cell repertoires in COVID-19. Repertoires were generated with immunoSEQ multiplex PCR, while TCRdb's copy carries only in-frame clones and drops some. The data contain approximately 200,000 clones, roughly 87% of them seen just once; the ten biggest clones take up approximately 2%. Specimen: PBMCs or T cells enriched from blood (not recorded which). All receptors come from a woman in her twenties or thirties who had recovered from COVID-19. CDR3s include the opening cysteine and the closing phenylalanine or tryptophan. The order of the fields is J gene, clone size, D gene, V gene, CDR3 protein, CDR3 DNA. D genes are given only for firm matches. Size values are once, few and many counts, or a class for expanded clones, and some rows have none.

>TRBJ2-1|NA|TRBD2|TRBV24-1
CATARLAGGSYEQFF
TGTGCCACCGCAAGGCTAGCGGGAGGTTCTTATGAGCAGTTCTTC
>TRBJ2-7|NA|NA|TRBV2
CASSGGNSYEQYF
TGTGCCAGCAGCGGAGGGAATTCCTACGAGCAGTACTTC
>TRBJ2-2|NA|NA|TRBV30
CAWSWYDSLTGELFF
TGTGCCTGGAGTTGGTACGACAGTCTCACCGGGGAGCTGTTTTTT
>TRBJ1-1|NA|TRBD1|TRBV5-6
CASSSDRENEYTEAFF
TGTGCCAGCAGCTCGGACAGGGAAAATGAGTACACTGAAGCTTTCTTT
>TRBJ1-2|NA|TRBD1|TRBV13
CASSSSGTGEARNYGYTF
TGTGCCAGCAGCTCCTCCGGGACAGGGGAGGCTCGTAACTATGGCTACACCTTC
>TRBJ1-2|NA|NA|TRBV28
CASRGNYGYTF
TGTGCCAGTAGGGGCAACTATGGCTACACCTTC
>TRBJ1-5|NA|NA|TRBV4-1
CASSQQGMDQPQHF
TGCGCCAGCAGCCAGCAGGGGATGGATCAGCCCCAGCATTTT
>TRBJ1-5|NA|NA|TRBV5-5
CASSLGPEGNQPQHF
TGTGCCAGCAGCTTGGGCCCGGAGGGCAATCAGCCCCAGCATTTT
>TRBJ1-3|NA|NA|TRBV6-2/TRBV6-3
CASSYGSTANSGNTIYF
TGTGCCAGCAGTTACGGCTCGACAGCGAACTCTGGAAACACCATATATTTT
>TRBJ1-2|NA|NA|TRBV2
CASSAGSAEYGYTF
TGTGCCAGCAGTGCAGGGTCGGCGGAGTATGGCTACACCTTC
>TRBJ2-1|NA|TRBD2|TRBV4-2
CASSGGGDLEHEQFF
TGTGCCAGCAGTGGCGGGGGGGACTTGGAACATGAGCAGTTCTTC
>TRBJ1-2|NA|NA|TRBV19
CASSTPGMTYGYTF
TGTGCCAGTAGTACCCCGGGAATGACCTATGGCTACACCTTC
>TRBJ1-5|NA|TRBD1|TRBV27
CASSRVIGTGGTQPQHF
TGTGCCAGCAGTCGAGTCATTGGGACAGGGGGAACTCAGCCCCAGCATTTT
>TRBJ2-7|NA|TRBD1|TRBV19
CASSAGTGRYEQYF
TGTGCCAGTAGTGCCGGGACAGGACGCTACGAGCAGTACTTC
>TRBJ2-1|NA|TRBD2|TRBV20-1
CSASLSSGGGEQFF
TGCAGTGCTAGTCTGTCTAGCGGGGGTGGAGAGCAGTTCTTC
>TRBJ2-1|NA|TRBD2|TRBV19
CASSITTPLAGSYNEQFF
TGTGCCAGTAGTATCACCACCCCCCTAGCGGGTTCCTACAATGAGCAGTTCTTC
>TRBJ2-3|once|NA|TRBV20-1
CSAGRDTQYF
TGCAGTGCTGGCAGGGATACGCAGTATTTT
>TRBJ2-1|NA|TRBD2|TRBV7-2
CASSSGGKNNEQFF
TGTGCCAGCAGCTCGGGAGGGAAGAACAATGAGCAGTTCTTC
>TRBJ1-2|NA|NA|TRBV7-8
CASSLAGGYGYTF
TGTGCCAGCAGCTTAGCGGGGGGCTATGGCTACACCTTC
>TRBJ1-1|NA|NA|TRBV9
CASSLGGGTEAFF
TGTGCCAGCAGCCTCGGGGGTGGCACTGAAGCTTTCTTT
>TRBJ1-2|NA|NA|TRBV11-3
CASSLEADYGYTF
TGTGCCAGCAGCTTAGAAGCGGACTATGGCTACACCTTC
>TRBJ1-1|NA|NA|TRBV11-2
CASSRSQGYTEAFF
TGTGCCAGCAGCCGCTCCCAGGGGTATACTGAAGCTTTCTTT
>TRBJ1-1|once|TRBD1|TRBV10-3
CAALPGQGNTEAFF
TGTGCCGCCCTACCGGGACAGGGAAACACTGAAGCTTTCTTT
>TRBJ2-5|NA|NA|TRBV5-4
CASSLEAGRSETQYF
TGTGCCAGCAGCTTGGAAGCAGGGAGGTCAGAGACCCAGTACTTC
>TRBJ1-1|NA|TRBD1|TRBV7-8
CASSPRGSEAFF
TGTGCCAGCAGCCCCAGGGGGTCTGAAGCTTTCTTT
>TRBJ2-6|NA|TRBD1|TRBV7-2
CASSLAAGGAAGANVLTF
TGTGCCAGCAGCTTAGCGGCAGGGGGCGCGGCTGGGGCCAACGTCCTGACTTTC
>TRBJ1-2|NA|TRBD1|TRBV2
CASRLNDRGYGYTF
TGTGCCAGCAGACTTAACGACAGGGGATATGGCTACACCTTC
>TRBJ1-2|once|NA|TRBV9
CASSVAYRTEGYTF
TGTGCCAGCAGCGTAGCTTACAGGACAGAGGGCTACACCTTC
>TRBJ2-7|NA|NA|TRBV3-1/TRBV3-2
CASSQLPRGYYEQYF
TGTGCCAGCAGCCAACTTCCACGCGGGTACTACGAGCAGTACTTC
>TRBJ2-7|NA|TRBD1|TRBV4-3
CASSQDTGGPYEQYF
TGCGCCAGCAGCCAAGACACAGGGGGCCCCTACGAGCAGTACTTC
>TRBJ1-4|NA|NA|TRBV3-1/TRBV3-2
CASSQPGFNEKLFF
TGTGCCAGCAGCCAGCCAGGGTTTAATGAAAAACTGTTTTTT
>TRBJ1-2|NA|NA|TRBV9
CASRRDGGNYGYTF
TGTGCCAGCAGGCGGGATGGGGGAAACTATGGCTACACCTTC
>TRBJ1-5|once|NA|TRBV3-1/TRBV3-2
CASSQAGGWGEPQHF
TGTGCCAGCAGCCAAGCGGGCGGCTGGGGAGAGCCCCAGCATTTT
>TRBJ2-1|NA|NA|TRBV6-2/TRBV6-3
CASSYSGGFEGHSYNEQFF
TGTGCCAGCAGTTACTCGGGTGGTTTTGAGGGCCACTCCTACAATGAGCAGTTCTTC
>TRBJ1-1|NA|NA|TRBV6-1
CASSEALTVGTEAFF
TGTGCCAGCAGTGAAGCCCTGACAGTCGGCACTGAAGCTTTCTTT
>TRBJ1-2|NA|TRBD1|TRBV2
CASSGQGEAYGYTF
TGTGCCAGCAGTGGACAGGGTGAGGCCTATGGCTACACCTTC
>TRBJ1-1|NA|NA|TRBV5-8
CASSSARGYAEAFF
TGTGCCAGCAGCTCCGCCCGGGGGTACGCTGAAGCTTTCTTT
>TRBJ1-5|few|NA|TRBV19
CASSGALGQPQHF
TGTGCCAGTAGTGGGGCTCTAGGGCAGCCCCAGCATTTT
>TRBJ2-3|NA|NA|TRBV19
CASSPQGGGGTDTQYF
TGTGCCAGTAGTCCTCAAGGGGGAGGGGGCACAGATACGCAGTATTTT
>TRBJ2-7|few|TRBD1|TRBV7-9
CASSTGTGLTYEQYF
TGTGCCAGCAGCACCGGGACAGGGCTCACCTACGAGCAGTACTTC
>TRBJ1-6|few|TRBD1|TRBV9
CASSGLRDRVNSPLHF
TGTGCCAGCAGCGGTCTCCGGGACAGGGTGAATTCACCCCTCCACTTT
>TRBJ1-3|NA|NA|TRBV7-9
CASSPKATSSGNTIYF
TGTGCCAGCAGCCCAAAAGCCACGAGCTCTGGAAACACCATATATTTT
>TRBJ2-1|once|TRBD2|TRBV12-3/TRBV12-4
CASSPQTSGKQFF
TGTGCCAGCAGTCCCCAGACTAGCGGAAAGCAGTTCTTC
>TRBJ2-3|NA|TRBD2|TRBV9
CASSADIAGVGTDTQYF
TGTGCCAGCAGCGCTGACATAGCGGGGGTGGGCACAGATACGCAGTATTTT
>TRBJ1-4|NA|NA|TRBV7-8
CASRRVVQGEKLFF
TGTGCCAGCAGACGGGTCGTTCAGGGTGAAAAACTGTTTTTT
>TRBJ1-1|NA|NA|TRBV7-3
CASSLRGLTEAFF
TGTGCCAGCAGCTTGCGGGGGCTCACTGAAGCTTTCTTT
>TRBJ2-1|few|TRBD2|TRBV29-1
CSVETLGLAGGGEQFF
TGCAGCGTTGAAACCCTCGGGCTAGCGGGAGGGGGTGAGCAGTTCTTC
>TRBJ2-1|NA|NA|TRBV5-5
CASSLDSSLAGEQFF
TGTGCCAGCAGCTTGGACTCCTCGCTAGCTGGGGAGCAGTTCTTC
>TRBJ1-1|NA|NA|TRBV5-4
CASSLTRGTEAFF
TGTGCCAGCAGCTTAACCAGGGGCACTGAAGCTTTCTTT
>TRBJ2-7|NA|NA|TRBV11-3
CASSPEPWSSYEQYF
TGTGCCAGCAGCCCAGAACCATGGTCGTCCTACGAGCAGTACTTC
>TRBJ1-2|NA|TRBD1|TRBV11-2
CASSEPGQTIYGYTF
TGTGCCAGCAGCGAGCCGGGACAGACCATCTATGGCTACACCTTC
>TRBJ1-2|NA|NA|TRBV5-8
CASSLARGSDYGYTF
TGTGCCAGCAGCTTGGCCCGAGGGTCGGACTATGGCTACACCTTC
>TRBJ2-7|NA|NA|TRBV28
CATSVRGEQYF
TGTGCCACCTCCGTCCGAGGCGAGCAGTACTTC
>TRBJ1-1|NA|NA|TRBV11-3
CASSLEGGSDTEAFF
TGTGCCAGCAGCTTAGAAGGGGGATCGGACACTGAAGCTTTCTTT